This T cell receptor (beta chain) is drawn from a study of T cell changes during pregnancy in multiple sclerosis. Profiled with immunoSEQ multiplex PCR; TCRdb holds only in-frame clones, not every one. The sample has about 59,000 clones, approximately 90% seen once. Germline V CDR1 and CDR2: LNHDA, SQIVND (reference sequence). Trimming cost V 1 base and J 6 bases, with 9 bases left between them. This CDR3 region has 13 residues. This TCR was sampled from a female donor in good health, enrolled as a control in a pregnancy study. This specimen consisted of peripheral blood, obtained in the first trimester of pregnancy. The J gene is TRBJ1-1, the V gene TRBV19; no clear D. The CDR3 bases are TGTGCCAGTAGTATAGTCTGGCAATCTGAAGCTTTCTTT. It codes for CASSIVWQSEAFF.